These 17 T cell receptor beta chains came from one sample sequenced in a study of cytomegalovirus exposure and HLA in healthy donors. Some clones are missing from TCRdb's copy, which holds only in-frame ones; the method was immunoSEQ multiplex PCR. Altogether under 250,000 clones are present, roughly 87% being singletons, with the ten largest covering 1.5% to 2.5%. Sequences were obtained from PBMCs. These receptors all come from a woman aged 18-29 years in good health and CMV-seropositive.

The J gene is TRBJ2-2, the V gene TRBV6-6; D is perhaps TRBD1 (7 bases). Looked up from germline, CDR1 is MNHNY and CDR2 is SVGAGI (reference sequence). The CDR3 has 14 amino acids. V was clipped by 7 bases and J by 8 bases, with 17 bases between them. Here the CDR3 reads CASNRAGGLGELFF. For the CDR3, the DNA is TGTGCCAGCAATAGGGCAGGGGGGCTGGGGGAGCTGTTTTTT.

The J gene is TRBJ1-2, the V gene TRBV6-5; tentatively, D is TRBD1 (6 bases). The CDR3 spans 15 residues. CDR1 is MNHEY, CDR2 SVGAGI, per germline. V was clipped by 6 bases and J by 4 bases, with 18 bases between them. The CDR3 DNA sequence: TGTGCCAGCAGCCGTACTCAGGGGTCTGGCTATGGCTACACCTTC. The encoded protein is CASSRTQGSGYGYTF.

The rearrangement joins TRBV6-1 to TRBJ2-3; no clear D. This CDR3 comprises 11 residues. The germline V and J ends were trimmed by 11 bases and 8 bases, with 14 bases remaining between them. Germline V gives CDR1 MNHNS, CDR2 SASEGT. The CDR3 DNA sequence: TGTGCCGCCCCTATCGCCGGTACGCAGTATTTT. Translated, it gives CAAPIAGTQYF.

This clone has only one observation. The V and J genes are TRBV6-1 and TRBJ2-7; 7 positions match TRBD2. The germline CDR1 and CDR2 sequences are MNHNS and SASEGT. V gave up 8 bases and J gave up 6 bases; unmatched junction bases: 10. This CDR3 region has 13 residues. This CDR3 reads CASGYTSVGEQYF. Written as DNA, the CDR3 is TGTGCCAGCGGGTATACTAGCGTCGGCGAGCAGTACTTC.

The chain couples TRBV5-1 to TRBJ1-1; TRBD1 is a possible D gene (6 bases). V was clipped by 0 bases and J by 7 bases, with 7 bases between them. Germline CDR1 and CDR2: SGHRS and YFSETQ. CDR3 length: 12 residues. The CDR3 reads CASSLETGEAFF. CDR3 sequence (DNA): TGCGCCAGCAGCTTGGAGACAGGTGAAGCTTTCTTT.

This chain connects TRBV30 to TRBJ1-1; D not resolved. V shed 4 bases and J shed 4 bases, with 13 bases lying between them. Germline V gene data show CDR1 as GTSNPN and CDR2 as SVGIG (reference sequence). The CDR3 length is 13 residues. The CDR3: CAWTFGVGTEAFF. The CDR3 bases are TGTGCCTGGACCTTCGGGGTGGGCACTGAAGCTTTCTTT.

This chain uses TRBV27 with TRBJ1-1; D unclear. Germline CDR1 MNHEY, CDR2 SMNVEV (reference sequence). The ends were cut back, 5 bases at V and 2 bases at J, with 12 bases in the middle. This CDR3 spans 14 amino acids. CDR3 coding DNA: TGTGCCAGCAGTCCTCCGCGCGGTAACACTGAAGCTTTCTTT. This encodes CASSPPRGNTEAFF.

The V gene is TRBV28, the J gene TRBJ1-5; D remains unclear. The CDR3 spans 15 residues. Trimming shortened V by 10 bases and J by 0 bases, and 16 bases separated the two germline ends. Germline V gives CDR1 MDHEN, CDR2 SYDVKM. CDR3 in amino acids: CATTSWAISNQPQHF. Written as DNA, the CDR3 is TGTGCCACCACCAGCTGGGCAATTAGCAATCAGCCCCAGCATTTT.

CDR3 in DNA: TGTGCCAGCTCCCGGGACAGCCTCATATCCGGCTACACCTTC. It translates to CASSRDSLISGYTF. The V and J genes are TRBV28 and TRBJ1-2; TRBD1 aligns across 7 bases. This CDR3 region has 14 residues. Germline CDR1 and CDR2: MDHEN and SYDVKM. J lost 8 bases, V lost 8 bases, and 14 bases had no gene match.

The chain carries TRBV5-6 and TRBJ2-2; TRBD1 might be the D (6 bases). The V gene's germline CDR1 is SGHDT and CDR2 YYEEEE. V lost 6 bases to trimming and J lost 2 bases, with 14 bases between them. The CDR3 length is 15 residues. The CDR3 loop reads CASIGDTVNTGELFF. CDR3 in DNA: TGTGCCAGCATCGGGGACACTGTTAACACCGGGGAGCTGTTTTTT.

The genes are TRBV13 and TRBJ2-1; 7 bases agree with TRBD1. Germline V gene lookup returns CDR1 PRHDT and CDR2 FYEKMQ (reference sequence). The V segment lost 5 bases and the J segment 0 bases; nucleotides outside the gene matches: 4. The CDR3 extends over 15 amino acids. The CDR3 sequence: CASSLDRTSYNEQFF. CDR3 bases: TGTGCCAGCAGCCTGGACAGGACCTCCTACAATGAGCAGTTCTTC.

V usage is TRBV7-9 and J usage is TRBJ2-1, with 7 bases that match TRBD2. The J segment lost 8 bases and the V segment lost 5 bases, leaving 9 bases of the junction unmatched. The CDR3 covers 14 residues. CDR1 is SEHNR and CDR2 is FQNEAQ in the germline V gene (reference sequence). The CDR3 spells CASSLGLVRDEQFF. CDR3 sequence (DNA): TGTGCCAGCAGCCTCGGACTAGTACGTGATGAGCAGTTCTTC.

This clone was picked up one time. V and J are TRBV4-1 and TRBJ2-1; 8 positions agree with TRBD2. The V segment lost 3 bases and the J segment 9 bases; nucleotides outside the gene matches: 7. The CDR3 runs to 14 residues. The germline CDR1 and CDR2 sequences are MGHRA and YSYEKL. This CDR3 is CASSHPGGGVEQFF. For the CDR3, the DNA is TGCGCCAGCAGCCATCCCGGGGGGGGAGTTGAGCAGTTCTTC.

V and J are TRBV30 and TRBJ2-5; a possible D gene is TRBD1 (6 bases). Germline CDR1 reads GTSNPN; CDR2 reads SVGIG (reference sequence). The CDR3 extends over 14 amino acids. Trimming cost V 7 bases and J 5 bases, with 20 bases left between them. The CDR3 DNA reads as TGTGCCTACACCAGTGGGGGCCCGTGGGAGACCCAGTACTTC. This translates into CAYTSGGPWETQYF. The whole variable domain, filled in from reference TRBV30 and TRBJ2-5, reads SQTIHQWPATLVQPVGSPLSLECTVEGTSNPNLYWYRQAAGRGLQLLFYSVGIGQISSEVPQNLSASRPQDRQFILSSKKLLLSDSGFYLCAYTSGGPWETQYFGPGTRLLVL.

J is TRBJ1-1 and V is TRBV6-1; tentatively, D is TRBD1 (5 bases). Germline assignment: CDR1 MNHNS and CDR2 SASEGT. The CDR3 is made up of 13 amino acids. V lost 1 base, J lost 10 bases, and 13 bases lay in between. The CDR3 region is CASSEGGFGGAFF. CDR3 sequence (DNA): TGTGCCAGCAGTGAAGGTGGGTTCGGGGGAGCTTTCTTT.

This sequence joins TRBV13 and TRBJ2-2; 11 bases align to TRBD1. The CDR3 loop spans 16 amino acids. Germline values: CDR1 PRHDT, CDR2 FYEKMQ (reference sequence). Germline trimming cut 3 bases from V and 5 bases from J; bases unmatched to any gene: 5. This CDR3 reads CASSFRTGGWTGELFF. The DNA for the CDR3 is TGTGCCAGCAGCTTCCGGACAGGGGGCTGGACCGGGGAGCTGTTTTTT.

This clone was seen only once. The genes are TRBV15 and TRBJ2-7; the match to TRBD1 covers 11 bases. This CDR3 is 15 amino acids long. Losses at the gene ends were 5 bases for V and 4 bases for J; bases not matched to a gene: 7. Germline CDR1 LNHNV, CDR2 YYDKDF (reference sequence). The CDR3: CATSRGTGGTYEQYF. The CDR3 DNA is TGTGCCACCAGCCGAGGGACAGGGGGTACGTACGAGCAGTACTTC.